These T cell receptor beta chains were read from a single sample in a study of T cell changes during pregnancy in multiple sclerosis. The method was immunoSEQ multiplex PCR; TCRdb's version includes in-frame clones alone and lacks a portion of them. The sample contains tens of thousands of clones, about 89% of which appear only once. The starting material was peripheral blood, obtained in the first trimester of pregnancy. These receptors were collected from a female donor in good health, enrolled as a control in a pregnancy study. CDR3s include the opening cysteine and the closing phenylalanine or tryptophan. The order of the fields is D gene, V gene, J gene, clone size, CDR3 DNA, CDR3 protein. A D gene is named only where the DNA matches it firmly. Size is stated for part of the rows, as once, few or many counts, or as a class when the clone is expanded.

D: TRBD2
V: TRBV6-5
J: TRBJ2-3
size: .
DNA: TGTGCCAGCAGTTACTTTCCACTAGCGGCAGATACGCAGTATTTT
CDR3: CASSYFPLAADTQYF

D: .
V: TRBV19
J: TRBJ2-7
size: .
DNA: TGTGCCAGTAGTATAGGACTATTTCCCCCCTACGAGCAGTACTTC
CDR3: CASSIGLFPPYEQYF

D: .
V: TRBV10-2
J: TRBJ1-3
size: .
DNA: TGCGCCAGCAGTGGAGGAGGGTCGAACACCATATATTTT
CDR3: CASSGGGSNTIYF

D: .
V: TRBV5-1
J: TRBJ1-5
size: .
DNA: TGCGCCAGCAGCTTGGGGCCCCACGATCAGCCCCAGCATTTT
CDR3: CASSLGPHDQPQHF

D: .
V: TRBV7-9
J: TRBJ2-5
size: .
DNA: TGTGCCAGCAGCTTAAGGGGATCGGGAGTCGTAGAGACCCAGTACTTC
CDR3: CASSLRGSGVVETQYF

D: .
V: TRBV7-2
J: TRBJ2-1
size: .
DNA: TGTGCCAGCAGCTTAGTAACGGTCAATGAGCAGTTCTTC
CDR3: CASSLVTVNEQFF

D: TRBD1
V: TRBV6-5
J: TRBJ2-5
size: .
DNA: TGTGCCAGCAGTCCGGACAGGGGCCGCCTGGAGACCCAGTACTTC
CDR3: CASSPDRGRLETQYF

D: TRBD1
V: TRBV6-6
J: TRBJ2-7
size: .
DNA: TGTGCCAGCAGAGCTGGGACAGGGGCGTCCTACGAGCAGTACTTC
CDR3: CASRAGTGASYEQYF

D: TRBD1
V: TRBV19
J: TRBJ1-1
size: .
DNA: TGTGCCAGTACCCGGGACAGGGGGAACACTGAAGCTTTCTTT
CDR3: CASTRDRGNTEAFF

D: .
V: TRBV2
J: TRBJ1-6
size: .
DNA: TGTGCCAGCACCAAAATTCGGGGTAATAATTCACCCCTCCACTTT
CDR3: CASTKIRGNNSPLHF

D: .
V: TRBV14
J: TRBJ1-1
size: .
DNA: TGTGCCAGCAGCGCGGATACGAACACTGAAGCTTTCTTT
CDR3: CASSADTNTEAFF

D: TRBD1
V: TRBV19
J: TRBJ1-4
size: few
DNA: TGTGCCAGTAGTATCCCGGACAGGGGGAATGAAAAACTGTTTTTT
CDR3: CASSIPDRGNEKLFF

D: .
V: TRBV19
J: TRBJ1-2
size: once
DNA: TGTGCCAGTAGTACGGGGGGGGCCCGTGGCTACACCTTC
CDR3: CASSTGGARGYTF

D: .
V: TRBV19
J: TRBJ1-1
size: once
DNA: TGTGCCAGTAGTATAGACCCCTCGGGACACACAGAAGCTTTCTTT
CDR3: CASSIDPSGHTEAFF

D: .
V: TRBV10-3
J: TRBJ2-5
size: .
DNA: TGTGCCATCAGTGAGGAGGCAGGGGATCAAGAGACCCAGTACTTC
CDR3: CAISEEAGDQETQYF

D: .
V: TRBV5-1
J: TRBJ2-2
size: once
DNA: TGCGCCAGCAGCTTACAGGGTTCGGTGTTGAACACCGGGGAGCTGTTTTTT
CDR3: CASSLQGSVLNTGELFF

D: .
V: TRBV7-6
J: TRBJ1-3
size: .
DNA: TGTGCCAGCAGCCCCCGACAGAAATTCTCTGGAAACACCATATATTTT
CDR3: CASSPRQKFSGNTIYF

D: .
V: TRBV14
J: TRBJ1-1
size: .
DNA: TGTGCCAGCAGCCAAGAGAAAAAATACAGGGCTGGTCGGACTGAAGCTTTCTTT
CDR3: CASSQEKKYRAGRTEAFF

D: TRBD1
V: TRBV19
J: TRBJ1-5
size: .
DNA: TGTGCCAGACCGGGGGACAGGTCCAATCAGCCCCAGCATTTT
CDR3: CARPGDRSNQPQHF

D: TRBD2
V: TRBV30
J: TRBJ2-1
size: .
DNA: TGTGCCTGGGGTGGATTATCGGGGGGCTACAATGAGCAGTTCTTC
CDR3: CAWGGLSGGYNEQFF

D: TRBD2
V: TRBV6-1
J: TRBJ2-7
size: .
DNA: TGTGCCAGCAGTAGATCTAGCGGGAGTTCATACGAGCAGTACTTC
CDR3: CASSRSSGSSYEQYF

D: .
V: TRBV9
J: TRBJ2-1
size: .
DNA: TGTGCCAGCGGAAGACCGGACAGCCACAATGAGCAGTTCTTC
CDR3: CASGRPDSHNEQFF

D: .
V: TRBV19
J: TRBJ1-2
size: .
DNA: TGTGCCAGTAGTGGGGGACGCCGGGGGGGTGGCTACACCTTC
CDR3: CASSGGRRGGGYTF

D: TRBD1
V: TRBV5-4
J: TRBJ1-2
size: .
DNA: TGTGCCAGCAGCTTGGGCACAGGGGGGGGCTACACCTTC
CDR3: CASSLGTGGGYTF